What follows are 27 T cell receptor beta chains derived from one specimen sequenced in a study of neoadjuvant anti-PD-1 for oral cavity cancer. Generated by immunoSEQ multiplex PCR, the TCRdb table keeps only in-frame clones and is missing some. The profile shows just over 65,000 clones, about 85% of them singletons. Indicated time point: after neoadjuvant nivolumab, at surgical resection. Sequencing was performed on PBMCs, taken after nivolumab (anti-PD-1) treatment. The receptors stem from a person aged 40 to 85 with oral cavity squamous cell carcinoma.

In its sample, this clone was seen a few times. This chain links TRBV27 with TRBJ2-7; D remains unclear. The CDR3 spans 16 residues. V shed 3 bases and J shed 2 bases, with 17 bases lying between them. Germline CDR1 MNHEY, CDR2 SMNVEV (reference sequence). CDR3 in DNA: TGTGCCAGCAGTTTCTCGACCCAGACGGCAGCCTACGAGCAGTACTTC. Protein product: CASSFSTQTAAYEQYF.

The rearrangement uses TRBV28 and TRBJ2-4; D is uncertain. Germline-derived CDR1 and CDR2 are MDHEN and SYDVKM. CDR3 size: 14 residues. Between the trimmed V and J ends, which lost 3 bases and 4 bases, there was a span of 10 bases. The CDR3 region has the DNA TGTGCCAGCAGTTTCGGGCAGGTAAAAAACATTCAGTACTTC. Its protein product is CASSFGQVKNIQYF.

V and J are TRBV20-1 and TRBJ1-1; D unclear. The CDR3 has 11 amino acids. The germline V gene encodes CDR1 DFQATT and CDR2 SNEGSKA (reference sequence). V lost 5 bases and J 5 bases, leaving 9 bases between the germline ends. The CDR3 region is CSARPATEAFF. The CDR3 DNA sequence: TGCAGTGCTCGTCCGGCAACTGAAGCTTTCTTT.

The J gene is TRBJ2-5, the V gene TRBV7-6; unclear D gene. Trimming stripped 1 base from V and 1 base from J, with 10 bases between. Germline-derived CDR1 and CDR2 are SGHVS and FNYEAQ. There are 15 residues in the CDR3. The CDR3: CASSLDPYSQETQYF. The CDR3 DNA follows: TGTGCCAGCAGCTTAGACCCGTACAGCCAAGAGACCCAGTACTTC.

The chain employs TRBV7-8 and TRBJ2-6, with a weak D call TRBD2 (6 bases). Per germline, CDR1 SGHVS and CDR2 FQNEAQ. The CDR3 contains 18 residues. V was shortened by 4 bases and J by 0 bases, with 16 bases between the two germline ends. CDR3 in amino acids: CASSSRERVISGANVLTF. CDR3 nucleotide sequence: TGTGCCAGCAGCTCCCGGGAGCGGGTGATCTCTGGGGCCAACGTCCTGACTTTC. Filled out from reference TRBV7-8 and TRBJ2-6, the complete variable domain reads GAGVSQSPRYKVAKRGQDVALRCDPISGHVSLFWYQQALGQGPEFLTYFQNEAQLDKSGLPSDRFFAERPEGSVSTLKIQRTQQEDSAVYLCASSSRERVISGANVLTFGAGSRLTVL.

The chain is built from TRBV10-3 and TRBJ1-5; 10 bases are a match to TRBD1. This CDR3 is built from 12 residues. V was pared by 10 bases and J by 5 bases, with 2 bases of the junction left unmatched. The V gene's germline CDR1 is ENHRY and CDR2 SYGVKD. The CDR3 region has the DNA TGTGCCACCGGGACAGGGGATCAGCCCCAGCATTTT. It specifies CATGTGDQPQHF.

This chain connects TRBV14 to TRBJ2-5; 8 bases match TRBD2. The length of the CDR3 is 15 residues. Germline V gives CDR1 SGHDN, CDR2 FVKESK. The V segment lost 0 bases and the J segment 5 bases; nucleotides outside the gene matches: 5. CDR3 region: CASSQDPGGPETQYF. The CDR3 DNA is TGTGCCAGCAGCCAAGACCCGGGAGGGCCGGAGACCCAGTACTTC. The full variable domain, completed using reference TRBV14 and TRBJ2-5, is EAGVTQFPSHSVIEKGQTVTLRCDPISGHDNLYWYRRVMGKEIKFLLHFVKESKQDESGMPNNRFLAERTGGTYSTLKVQPAELEDSGVYFCASSQDPGGPETQYFGPGTRLLVL.

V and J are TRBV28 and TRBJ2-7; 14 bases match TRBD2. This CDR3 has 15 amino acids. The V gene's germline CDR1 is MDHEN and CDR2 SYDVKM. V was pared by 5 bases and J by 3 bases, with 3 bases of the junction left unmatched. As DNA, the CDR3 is TGTGCCAGCAGTGCCGGGACTAGCGGGAGCTACGAGCAGTACTTC. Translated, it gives CASSAGTSGSYEQYF.

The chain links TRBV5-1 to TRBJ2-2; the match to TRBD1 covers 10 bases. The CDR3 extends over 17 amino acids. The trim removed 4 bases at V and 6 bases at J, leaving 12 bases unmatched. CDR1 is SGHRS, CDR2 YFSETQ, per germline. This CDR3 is CASSPSRDRGGAGELFF. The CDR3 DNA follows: TGCGCCAGCAGCCCGTCCCGGGACAGGGGAGGGGCCGGGGAGCTGTTTTTT.

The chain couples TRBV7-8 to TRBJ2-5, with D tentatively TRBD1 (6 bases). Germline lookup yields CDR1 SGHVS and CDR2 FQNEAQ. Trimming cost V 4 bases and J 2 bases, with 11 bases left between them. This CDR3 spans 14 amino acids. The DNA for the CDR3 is TGTGCCAGCAGCTACGGGACATTTCAAGAGACCCAGTACTTC. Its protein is CASSYGTFQETQYF.

The CDR3 region has the DNA TGTGCCAGCAGTGGGGGGGCACAGCCCCAGCATTTT. It is translated as CASSGGAQPQHF. This rearrangement joins TRBV2 to TRBJ1-5; TRBD1 might be the D (6 bases). The germline gives CDR1 SNHLY, CDR2 FYNNEI. The CDR3 length is 12 residues. Trimming took 4 bases from V and 7 from J, leaving 8 bases between them.

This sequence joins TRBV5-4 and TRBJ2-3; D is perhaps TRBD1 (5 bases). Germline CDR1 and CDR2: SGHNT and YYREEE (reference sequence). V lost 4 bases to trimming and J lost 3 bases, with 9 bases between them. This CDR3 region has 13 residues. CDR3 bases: TGTGCCAGCAGCAACCAGGGTACAGATACGCAGTATTTT. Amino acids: CASSNQGTDTQYF. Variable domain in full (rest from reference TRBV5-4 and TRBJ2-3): ETGVTQSPTHLIKTRGQQVTLRCSSQSGHNTVSWYQQALGQGPQFIFQYYREEENGRGNFPPRFSGLQFPNYSSELNVNALELDDSALYLCASSNQGTDTQYFGPGTRLTVL.

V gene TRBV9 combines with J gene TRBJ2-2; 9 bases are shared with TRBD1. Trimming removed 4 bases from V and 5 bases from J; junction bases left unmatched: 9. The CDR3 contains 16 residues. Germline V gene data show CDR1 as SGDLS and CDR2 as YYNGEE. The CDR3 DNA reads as TGTGCCAGCAGCAAACGGACAGGGGCAGGAACCGGGGAGCTGTTTTTT. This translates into CASSKRTGAGTGELFF.

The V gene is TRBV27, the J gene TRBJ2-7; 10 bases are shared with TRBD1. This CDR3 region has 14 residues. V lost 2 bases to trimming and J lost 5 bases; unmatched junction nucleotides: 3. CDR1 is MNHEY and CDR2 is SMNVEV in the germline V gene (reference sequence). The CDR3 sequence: CASSLGDRGHEQYF. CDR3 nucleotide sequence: TGTGCCAGCAGTTTAGGGGACAGGGGTCACGAGCAGTACTTC.

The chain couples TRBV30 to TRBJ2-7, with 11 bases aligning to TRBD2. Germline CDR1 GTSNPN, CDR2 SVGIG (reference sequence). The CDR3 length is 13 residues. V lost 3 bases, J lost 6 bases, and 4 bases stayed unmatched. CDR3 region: CAWSITSGGEQYF. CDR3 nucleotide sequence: TGTGCCTGGAGCATAACTAGCGGGGGCGAGCAGTACTTC.

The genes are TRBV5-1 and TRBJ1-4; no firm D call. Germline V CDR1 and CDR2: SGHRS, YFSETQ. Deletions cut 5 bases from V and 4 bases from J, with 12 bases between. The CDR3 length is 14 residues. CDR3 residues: CASSGVGRNEKLFF. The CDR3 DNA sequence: TGCGCCAGCAGTGGGGTGGGCCGTAATGAAAAACTGTTTTTT.

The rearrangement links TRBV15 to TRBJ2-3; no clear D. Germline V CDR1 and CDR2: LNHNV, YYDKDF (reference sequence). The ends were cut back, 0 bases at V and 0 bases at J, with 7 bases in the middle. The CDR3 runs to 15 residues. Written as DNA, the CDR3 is TGTGCCACCAGCAGAGAATTGCGGAGCACAGATACGCAGTATTTT. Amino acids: CATSRELRSTDTQYF.

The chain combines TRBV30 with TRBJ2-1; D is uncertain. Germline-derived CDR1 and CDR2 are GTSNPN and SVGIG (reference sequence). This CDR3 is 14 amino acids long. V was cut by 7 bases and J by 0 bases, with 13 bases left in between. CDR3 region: CAYYSVSSYNEQFF. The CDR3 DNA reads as TGTGCCTACTACTCGGTAAGCTCCTACAATGAGCAGTTCTTC.

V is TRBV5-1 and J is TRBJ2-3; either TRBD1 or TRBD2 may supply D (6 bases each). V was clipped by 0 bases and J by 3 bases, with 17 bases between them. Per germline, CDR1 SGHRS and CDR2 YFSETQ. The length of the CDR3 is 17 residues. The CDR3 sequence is CASSLGARGDGTDTQYF. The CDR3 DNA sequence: TGCGCCAGCAGCTTGGGCGCGAGGGGGGATGGGACAGATACGCAGTATTTT.

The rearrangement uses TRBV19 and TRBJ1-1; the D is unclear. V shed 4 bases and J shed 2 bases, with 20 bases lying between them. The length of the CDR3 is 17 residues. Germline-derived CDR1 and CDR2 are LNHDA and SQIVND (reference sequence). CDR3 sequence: CASSSRVGNEANTEAFF. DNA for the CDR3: TGTGCCAGTAGTAGTAGGGTGGGAAATGAAGCAAACACTGAAGCTTTCTTT.

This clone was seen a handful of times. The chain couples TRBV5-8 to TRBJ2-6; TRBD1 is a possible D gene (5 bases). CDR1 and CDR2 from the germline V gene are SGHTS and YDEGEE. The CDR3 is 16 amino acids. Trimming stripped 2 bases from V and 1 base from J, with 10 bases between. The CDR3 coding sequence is TGTGCCAGCAGCTTACAGGCTCTGTCTGGGGCCAACGTCCTGACTTTC. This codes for CASSLQALSGANVLTF. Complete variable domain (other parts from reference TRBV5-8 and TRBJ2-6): EAGVTQSPTHLIKTRGQQATLRCSPISGHTSVYWYQQALGLGLQFLLWYDEGEERNRGNFPPRFSGRQFPNYSSELNVNALELEDSALYLCASSLQALSGANVLTFGAGSRLTVL.

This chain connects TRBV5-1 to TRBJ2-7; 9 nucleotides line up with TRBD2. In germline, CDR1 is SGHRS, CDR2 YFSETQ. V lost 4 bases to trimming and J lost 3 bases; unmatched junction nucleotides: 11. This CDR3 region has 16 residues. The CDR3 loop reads CASSPRDSGRIYEQYF. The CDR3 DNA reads TGCGCCAGCAGCCCCCGGGATAGCGGGAGAATCTACGAGCAGTACTTC.

The CDR3 DNA follows: TGTGCCAGCAGCTTCTTGGGGATAGAGACCCAGTACTTC. This gives the protein CASSFLGIETQYF. The genes are TRBV7-2 and TRBJ2-5, with D unclear. The CDR3 contains 13 residues. Germline CDR1 reads SGHTA; CDR2 reads FQGNSA. The ends were cut back, 3 bases at V and 4 bases at J, with 9 bases in the middle.

DNA for the CDR3: TGTGCCAGCAGCTTGATAGGGAACAATCAGCCCCAGCATTTT. This translates into CASSLIGNNQPQHF. The chain joins TRBV5-8 to TRBJ1-5; no clear D. The CDR3 loop spans 14 amino acids. Trimming removed 1 base from V and 3 bases from J, with 8 bases in between. CDR1 and CDR2 (germline): SGHTS, YDEGEE.

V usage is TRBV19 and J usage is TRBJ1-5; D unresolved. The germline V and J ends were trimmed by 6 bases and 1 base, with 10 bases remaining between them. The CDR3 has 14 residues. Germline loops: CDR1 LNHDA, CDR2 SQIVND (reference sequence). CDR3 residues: CASRVEVSNQPQHF. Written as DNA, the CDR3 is TGTGCCAGTAGAGTTGAGGTGAGCAATCAGCCCCAGCATTTT.

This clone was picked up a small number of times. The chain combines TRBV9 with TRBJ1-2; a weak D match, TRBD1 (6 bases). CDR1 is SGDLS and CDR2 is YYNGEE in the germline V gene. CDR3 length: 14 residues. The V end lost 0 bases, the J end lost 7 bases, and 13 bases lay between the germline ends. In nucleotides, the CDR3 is TGTGCCAGCAGCGTAGGGGGGCAAGGTGGTGGCTACACCTTC. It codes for CASSVGGQGGGYTF.

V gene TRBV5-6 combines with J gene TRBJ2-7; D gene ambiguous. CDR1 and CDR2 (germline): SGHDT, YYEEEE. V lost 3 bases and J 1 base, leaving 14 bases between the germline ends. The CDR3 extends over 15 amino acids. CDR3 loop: CASSSPPAGSYEQYF. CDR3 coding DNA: TGTGCCAGCAGCTCGCCCCCAGCTGGGTCCTACGAGCAGTACTTC.